What follows are 21 T cell receptor beta chains derived from one specimen sequenced in a study of human T cells and chemical hapten exposure. Time point described: patch test 1, 2 weeks after DPC sensitization. Noted treatment: therapeutic diphenylcyclopropenone sensitization with weekly scalp DPC. TCRdb reanalysed the RACE reads using MiXCR and keeps one entry per CDR3 protein. The sample includes 70,000 to 80,000 distinct CDR3 sequences, approximately 35% seen only once; the top ten take around 8.9%. The specimen comprised whole blood, sampled in connection with sensitization to the hapten diphenylcyclopropenone (DPC). The receptors originated from a man aged 40-50 years with alopecia areata. Some clones in this sample may be carry-over from other donors' samples.

This chain links TRBV12-3 or TRBV12-4 with TRBJ2-7, with TRBD2 matching over 13 bases. The CDR3 spans 15 residues. The V segment lost 5 bases and the J segment 2 bases; nucleotides outside the gene matches: 3. The CDR3, as DNA: TGTGCCAGCAGTCCTGGACTAGCGGGAGCCTACGAGCAGTACTTC. As protein: CASSPGLAGAYEQYF.

The chain employs TRBV5-4 and TRBJ2-3, with a weak D call TRBD2 (6 bases). The V end lost 0 bases, the J end lost 6 bases, and 8 bases lay between the germline ends. Germline V gene data show CDR1 as SGHNT and CDR2 as YYREEE (reference sequence). The CDR3 runs to 13 residues. The chain's CDR3 is CASSLGGIDTQYF. The CDR3, as DNA: TGTGCCAGCAGCTTGGGCGGGATTGATACGCAGTATTTT.

The chain recombines TRBV12-3 or TRBV12-4 with TRBJ2-1; D is uncertain. The germline V and J ends were trimmed by 2 bases and 6 bases, with 14 bases remaining between them. The CDR3 is 15 residues long. The CDR3 sequence: CASSLIPTSVNEQFF. CDR3 sequence (DNA): TGTGCCAGCAGTTTAATACCCACGTCTGTCAATGAGCAGTTCTTC.

This clonotype was counted between two and nine times. Here the CDR3 reads CASSASGSGNTIYF. CDR3 in DNA: TGTGCCAGCAGTGCTAGCGGCTCTGGAAACACCATATATTTT. The chain uses TRBV12-3 or TRBV12-4 and TRBJ1-3; no reliable D call. This CDR3 region has 14 residues. Between the trimmed V and J ends, which lost 5 bases and 0 bases, there was a span of 8 bases.

This clonotype has more than one count but fewer than ten. The gene calls are TRBV7-2 and TRBJ1-5; TRBD1 might be the D (5 bases). V lost 0 bases to trimming and J lost 6 bases, with 15 bases between them. The germline CDR1 and CDR2 sequences are SGHTA and FQGNSA. The CDR3 is 16 amino acids. As DNA, the CDR3 is TGTGCCAGCAGCTTAGCAAGCACAGGCTCTGGTCAGCCCCAGCATTTT. This sequence encodes CASSLASTGSGQPQHF.

The chain couples TRBV3-1 to TRBJ2-7, with 7 positions matching TRBD1. The CDR3 contains 13 residues. Germline lookup yields CDR1 LGHDT and CDR2 YNNKEL (reference sequence). V lost 5 bases and J lost 6; bases outside the gene matches: 7. The CDR3 nucleotides read TGTGCCAGCAGCGGGACAGAACCTGGCGAGCAGTACTTC. Translating it yields CASSGTEPGEQYF.

This clonotype was counted between two and nine times. The chain recombines TRBV12-3 or TRBV12-4 with TRBJ2-1; the match to TRBD2 covers 12 bases. Unmatched junction bases numbered 9, after V lost 2 bases and J lost 10 bases. The CDR3 covers 16 residues. CDR3 in amino acids: CASSLSASGRAVEQFF. The DNA of the CDR3 is TGTGCCAGCAGTTTATCGGCTAGCGGGAGGGCCGTAGAGCAGTTCTTC.

This chain uses TRBV19 with TRBJ2-3; no clear D. V was pared by 4 bases and J by 2 bases, with 10 bases between. Germline V gene lookup returns CDR1 LNHDA and CDR2 SQIVND (reference sequence). The CDR3 loop spans 14 amino acids. The CDR3 nucleotides are TGTGCCAGTAGTAAGGCGAGGACCACAGATACGCAGTATTTT. It codes for CASSKARTTDTQYF. The full variable domain, in which reference TRBV19 and TRBJ2-3 provide the parts outside the CDR3, is DGGITQSPKYLFRKEGQNVTLSCEQNLNHDAMYWYRQDPGQGLRLIYYSQIVNDFQKGDIAEGYSVSREKKESFPLTVTSAQKNPTAFYLCASSKARTTDTQYFGPGTRLTVL.

V usage is TRBV20-1 and J usage is TRBJ2-1, with D unresolved. Germline V gives CDR1 DFQATT, CDR2 SNEGSKA (reference sequence). With 5 bases removed from V and 0 bases from J, the gap between germline ends came to 8 bases. The CDR3 loop spans 13 amino acids. Here the CDR3 reads CSASPSSYNEQFF. DNA of the CDR3: TGCAGTGCTTCTCCTAGCTCCTACAATGAGCAGTTCTTC.

The rearrangement links TRBV27 to TRBJ2-2; D possibly corresponds to TRBD2 (5 bases). Germline assignment: CDR1 MNHEY and CDR2 SMNVEV (reference sequence). The CDR3 loop spans 16 amino acids. V lost 7 bases and J lost 5, with 20 bases in between. The CDR3 is CASTRGLAFNTGELFF. In nucleotides, the CDR3 is TGTGCCAGCACCCGCGGGCTAGCATTCAATACCGGGGAGCTGTTTTTT.

This clonotype occurred many times. The genes are TRBV11-2 and TRBJ2-3, with D hard to call. Germline-derived CDR1 and CDR2 are SGHAT and FQNNGV. Trimming left V 3 bases short and J 0 bases short, with 4 bases between. This CDR3 is built from 13 residues. The chain's CDR3 is CASSFHSTDTQYF. In DNA form, the CDR3 reads TGTGCCAGCAGCTTCCATAGCACAGATACGCAGTATTTT.

This clonotype was seen only a few times. This chain links TRBV3-1 with TRBJ1-5; D unclear. The V and J ends lost 0 bases and 2 bases respectively, with 8 bases between them. Germline V gives CDR1 LGHDT, CDR2 YNNKEL (reference sequence). The CDR3 consists of 15 residues. CDR3 sequence: CASSQDHSGNQPQHF. The CDR3 DNA follows: TGTGCCAGCAGCCAAGACCATAGCGGCAATCAGCCCCAGCATTTT.

This clonotype was detected only a few times. The chain carries TRBV28 and TRBJ1-5, with a possible D match to TRBD1 (5 bases). The CDR3 consists of 15 residues. CDR1 is MDHEN, CDR2 SYDVKM, per germline. Trimming took 2 bases from V and 7 from J, leaving 15 bases between them. The CDR3 here is CASSLQGTVNQPQHF. Written as DNA, the CDR3 is TGTGCCAGCAGTTTACAGGGTACGGTTAACCAGCCCCAGCATTTT.

There are a few counts of this clonotype. V and J are TRBV20-1 and TRBJ2-1, with D perhaps TRBD2 (5 bases). CDR1 is DFQATT, CDR2 SNEGSKA, per germline (reference sequence). This CDR3 comprises 11 residues. The CDR3 sequence is CLAASYNEQFF. DNA for the CDR3: TGCCTAGCCGCCTCCTACAATGAGCAGTTCTTC.

The chain has TRBV27 and TRBJ1-3; the D gene is possibly TRBD1 (6 bases). Germline-derived CDR1 and CDR2 are MNHEY and SMNVEV (reference sequence). The CDR3 covers 15 residues. Deletions cut 5 bases from V and 3 bases from J, with 14 bases between. Here the CDR3 DNA reads TGTGCCAGCAGTCAACAGGGTGGTGGTGGAAACACCATATATTTT. Its translation is CASSQQGGGGNTIYF.

In this sample, this clonotype turned up a few times. J is TRBJ2-2 and V is TRBV25-1, with D unresolved. In germline, CDR1 is MGHDK, CDR2 SYGVNS. CDR3 length equals 14 residues. V lost 7 bases and J lost 6, with 15 bases in between. The CDR3 spells CASTPPGRAGELFF. Written as DNA, the CDR3 is TGTGCCAGCACCCCACCCGGACGCGCCGGGGAGCTGTTTTTT.

The chain employs TRBV5-6 and TRBJ1-5; tentatively, D is TRBD1 (6 bases). The ends were cut back, 3 bases at V and 0 bases at J, with 13 bases in the middle. The V gene's germline CDR1 is SGHDT and CDR2 YYEEEE. CDR3 length equals 16 residues. Here the CDR3 reads CASSSRRGISNQPQHF. DNA of the CDR3: TGTGCCAGCAGCTCCAGGAGGGGGATTAGCAATCAGCCCCAGCATTTT. The whole variable domain, filled in from reference TRBV5-6 and TRBJ1-5, reads DAGVTQSPTHLIKTRGQQVTLRCSPKSGHDTVSWYQQALGQGPQFIFQYYEEEERQRGNFPDRFSGHQFPNYSSELNVNALLLGDSALYLCASSSRRGISNQPQHFGDGTRLSIL.

The rearrangement joins TRBV28 to TRBJ2-1; TRBD1 aligns across 10 bases. CDR1 is MDHEN and CDR2 is SYDVKM in the germline V gene. This CDR3 contains 16 residues. V shed 5 bases, J shed 4 bases, and the junction held 8 bases outside the gene matches. Here the CDR3 DNA reads TGTGCCAGCAGTCCCTCTCGGACAGGGGGATACAATGAGCAGTTCTTC. Translating it yields CASSPSRTGGYNEQFF.

The V and J genes are TRBV7-9 and TRBJ2-1; D might be TRBD2 (6 bases). V was cut by 4 bases and J by 6 bases, with 13 bases left in between. The germline V gene has CDR1 SEHNR and CDR2 FQNEAQ (reference sequence). CDR3 size: 14 residues. In DNA, the CDR3 is TGTGCCAGCAGCTCTCAGGGACTTTCCAATGAGCAGTTCTTC. Its translation: CASSSQGLSNEQFF. The complete variable domain, with remaining parts taken from reference TRBV7-9 and TRBJ2-1, reads DTGVSQNPRHKITKRGQNVTFRCDPISEHNRLYWYRQTLGQGPEFLTYFQNEAQLEKSRLLSDRFSAERPKGSFSTLEIQRTEQGDSAMYLCASSSQGLSNEQFFGPGTRLTVL.

The V call is TRBV7-2, the J call TRBJ1-1; 8 bases fit TRBD1. Germline loops: CDR1 SGHTA, CDR2 FQGNSA. CDR3 length: 14 residues. Trimming at V came to 3 bases and at J to 4 bases, leaving 4 bases not matched to a gene. The CDR3 protein is CASSFQGATTEAFF. For the CDR3, the DNA is TGTGCCAGCAGCTTCCAGGGGGCTACCACTGAAGCTTTCTTT. The full variable domain, completed using reference TRBV7-2 and TRBJ1-1, is GAGVSQSPSNKVTEKGKDVELRCDPISGHTALYWYRQSLGQGLEFLIYFQGNSAPDKSGLPSDRFSAERTGGSVSTLTIQRTQQEDSAVYLCASSFQGATTEAFFGQGTRLTVV.

The V call is TRBV28, the J call TRBJ2-3, with D tentatively TRBD1 (6 bases). The CDR3 is 17 residues long. Trimming stripped 4 bases from V and 6 bases from J, with 23 bases between. Germline CDR1 is MDHEN and CDR2 is SYDVKM. The CDR3 coding sequence is TGTGCCAGCAGTTACCCTGCTTGGGGGCTAGCTGCGGATACGCAGTATTTT. Amino acid sequence: CASSYPAWGLAADTQYF.